One and the same sample provided the 32 T cell receptor beta chains below, sequenced in a study of naive and memory T cell subsets. Amplification of ligated cDNA took four PCR rounds with SP2 and nested alpha and beta constant primers. One entry per CDR3 protein, called by TCRdb with MiXCR from the 5' RACE reads. The sample gives tens of thousands of distinct CDR3 sequences, around 7.7% of which show up once; 8.5% to 10% is in the top ten. The library had UMIs added by 3' ligation of an oligonucleotide to TCR cDNA. These receptors were obtained from a male donor in good health.

The chain couples TRBV2 to TRBJ2-5; D possibly corresponds to TRBD2 (5 bases). Germline loops: CDR1 SNHLY, CDR2 FYNNEI. The CDR3 length is 12 residues. V was pared by 5 bases and J by 5 bases, with 9 bases between. Here the CDR3 DNA reads TGTGCCAGCAGTACTAGTTCCGAGACCCAGTACTTC. Translated, it gives CASSTSSETQYF.

This chain joins TRBV30 and TRBJ2-3; no clear D gene. Trimming removed 2 bases from V and 8 bases from J, with 14 bases in between. Germline CDR1 and CDR2: GTSNPN and SVGIG (reference sequence). This CDR3 is built from 13 residues. The CDR3 nucleotides are TGTGCCTGGAGTAGGGCCGTATCGTCTACGCAGTATTTT. This sequence encodes CAWSRAVSSTQYF.

This clonotype was detected ten times or more. The genes are TRBV9 and TRBJ1-1; tentative D call: TRBD1 (5 bases). V was cut by 6 bases and J by 5 bases, with 17 bases left in between. Looked up from germline, CDR1 is SGDLS and CDR2 is YYNGEE. CDR3 length equals 14 residues. CDR3 nucleotides: TGTGCCAGCACTTCTGGGGCGGCCTGGACTGAAGCTTTCTTT. Translated, it gives CASTSGAAWTEAFF.

This clonotype was detected ten times or more. The genes are TRBV5-1 and TRBJ1-1; tentatively, D is TRBD1 (5 bases). V lost 0 bases and J 1 base, leaving 7 bases between the germline ends. CDR3 length equals 14 residues. Germline lookup yields CDR1 SGHRS and CDR2 YFSETQ. This CDR3 reads CASSLVGQNTEAFF. CDR3 nucleotide sequence: TGCGCCAGCAGCTTGGTCGGACAGAACACTGAAGCTTTCTTT. Using reference TRBV5-1 and TRBJ1-1 for the parts outside the CDR3, the full variable domain is KAGVTQTPRYLIKTRGQQVTLSCSPISGHRSVSWYQQTPGQGLQFLFEYFSETQRNKGNFPGRFSGRQFSNSRSEMNVSTLELGDSALYLCASSLVGQNTEAFFGQGTRLTVV.

In this sample, this clonotype turned up many times. DNA of the CDR3: TGTGCCAGCAGCCCAGGTGGCGGGGAGCTGTTTTTT. It specifies CASSPGGGELFF. This chain joins TRBV11-2 and TRBJ2-2; D not resolved. The CDR3 length is 12 residues. V was pared by 5 bases and J by 7 bases, with 8 bases between. The germline gives CDR1 SGHAT, CDR2 FQNNGV. Filled out from reference TRBV11-2 and TRBJ2-2, the complete variable domain reads EAGVAQSPRYKIIEKRQSVAFWCNPISGHATLYWYQQILGQGPKLLIQFQNNGVVDDSQLPKDRFSAERLKGVDSTLKIQPAKLEDSAVYLCASSPGGGELFFGEGSRLTVL.

Many counts were recorded for this clonotype. This rearrangement joins TRBV28 to TRBJ1-2; no clear D. CDR1 is MDHEN, CDR2 SYDVKM, per germline. The CDR3 has 12 amino acids. V lost 7 bases, J lost 2 bases, and 8 bases lay in between. The chain's CDR3 is CASNFRNYGYTF. CDR3 bases: TGTGCCAGCAACTTCAGGAACTATGGCTACACCTTC.

This clonotype was detected only a few times. This chain uses TRBV29-1 with TRBJ2-1; a weak D match, TRBD1 (6 bases). Germline V gene data show CDR1 as SQVTM and CDR2 as ANQGSEA. The CDR3 consists of 14 residues. Trimming left V 7 bases short and J 8 bases short, with 21 bases between. The CDR3 spells CSADGQGNFHEQFF. DNA of the CDR3: TGCAGCGCCGACGGGCAGGGGAATTTCCATGAGCAGTTCTTC.

At least ten counts were recorded for this clonotype. The rearrangement joins TRBV12-3 or TRBV12-4 to TRBJ2-1; 14 nucleotides align to TRBD2. The CDR3 covers 17 residues. J gave up 1 base and V 5 bases, and 4 bases lay outside the gene matches. The CDR3 DNA sequence: TGTGCCAGCAGTACCCGACTAGCGGGAGGGTCCTACAATGAGCAGTTCTTC. The encoded protein is CASSTRLAGGSYNEQFF.

This clonotype came up a few times. This chain connects TRBV7-6 to TRBJ1-5; a weak D match, TRBD1 (5 bases). CDR1 is SGHVS and CDR2 is FNYEAQ in the germline V gene. The V and J ends lost 1 base and 4 bases respectively, with 8 bases between them. This CDR3 comprises 14 residues. CDR3 region: CASSLEPGNQPQHF. In DNA, the CDR3 is TGTGCCAGCAGCTTAGAGCCAGGGAATCAGCCCCAGCATTTT.

The V call is TRBV5-1, the J call TRBJ1-5, with a possible D match to TRBD1 (6 bases). CDR3 length: 13 amino acids. V shed 4 bases and J shed 6 bases, with 11 bases lying between them. CDR1 is SGHRS and CDR2 is YFSETQ in the germline V gene. CDR3 DNA sequence: TGCGCCAGCAGCCGTGGGGACATTCAGCCCCAGCATTTT. Translation: CASSRGDIQPQHF.

There are many counts of this clonotype. This chain links TRBV20-1 with TRBJ2-7, with 9 bases fitting TRBD2. The CDR3 is 16 residues long. CDR1 DFQATT and CDR2 SNEGSKA come from the germline V gene (reference sequence). V was pared by 0 bases and J by 3 bases, with 9 bases of the junction left unmatched. DNA for the CDR3: TGCAGTGCTAGAGAGTCAATAGCGGGGGCATTCTACGAGCAGTACTTC. Its protein is CSARESIAGAFYEQYF.

The chain links TRBV7-2 to TRBJ1-2, with TRBD1 matching over 9 bases. Germline-derived CDR1 and CDR2 are SGHTA and FQGNSA. This CDR3 is 13 amino acids long. V lost 5 bases to trimming and J lost 8 bases; unmatched junction nucleotides: 6. The CDR3 DNA follows: TGTGCCAGCAGCCACCGGGACAGGGACGGCTACACCTTC. Translating gives CASSHRDRDGYTF.

V and J are TRBV29-1 and TRBJ1-2; 7 bases map to TRBD1. In germline, CDR1 is SQVTM, CDR2 ANQGSEA. This CDR3 has 11 amino acids. V trimming: 7 bases; J trimming: 6 bases; junction bases outside the gene matches: 5. The CDR3 sequence: CSAFRGDGYTF. CDR3 nucleotide sequence: TGCAGCGCCTTCAGGGGGGATGGCTACACCTTC. Drawing the rest from reference TRBV29-1 and TRBJ1-2, the complete variable domain is SAVISQKPSRDICQRGTSLTIQCQVDSQVTMMFWYRQQPGQSLTLIATANQGSEATYESGFVIDKFPISRPNLTFSTLTVSNMSPEDSSIYLCSAFRGDGYTFGSGTRLTVV.

This chain uses TRBV7-9 with TRBJ1-2; possibly TRBD1 for D (5 bases). CDR1 and CDR2 from the germline V gene are SEHNR and FQNEAQ (reference sequence). V lost 1 base, J lost 0 bases, and 9 bases lay in between. This CDR3 contains 15 residues. The CDR3 nucleotides read TGTGCCAGCAGCTTAGTACAGGCTACTAACTATGGCTACACCTTC. Its protein is CASSLVQATNYGYTF.

The chain links TRBV18 to TRBJ2-7, with TRBD2 as a possible D gene (6 bases). V lost 6 bases to trimming and J lost 2 bases, with 23 bases between them. The CDR3 runs 17 residues. Germline-derived CDR1 and CDR2 are KGHSH and LQKENI. As DNA, the CDR3 is TGTGCCAGCTCTCCCCCGGGAGTTAGCGGAGGGACCTACGAGCAGTACTTC. Protein: CASSPPGVSGGTYEQYF.

This CDR3 is CASSFGTANTGELFF. In nucleotides, the CDR3 is TGTGCCAGCAGCTTCGGGACAGCGAACACCGGGGAGCTGTTTTTT. The chain uses TRBV5-4 and TRBJ2-2; 7 bases fit TRBD1. Trimming at V came to 2 bases and at J to 0 bases, leaving 1 base not matched to a gene. Germline values: CDR1 SGHNT, CDR2 YYREEE (reference sequence). The CDR3 loop spans 15 amino acids.

V is TRBV24-1 and J is TRBJ2-1, with D possibly matching TRBD1 (6 bases). The CDR3 is made up of 13 amino acids. The ends were cut back, 7 bases at V and 8 bases at J, with 14 bases in the middle. Germline V gene sequence: CDR1 KGHDR, CDR2 SFDVKD. The CDR3 spells CATSARGYHEQFF. The DNA of the CDR3 is TGTGCCACCAGCGCTAGGGGGTACCATGAGCAGTTCTTC.

This clonotype was seen a few times. This chain links TRBV5-8 with TRBJ2-7, with TRBD1 identical over 8 bases. There are 15 residues in the CDR3. Germline assignment: CDR1 SGHTS and CDR2 YDEGEE. With V trimmed by 2 bases and J by 4 bases, 8 bases remained unmatched. This CDR3 is CASSFIQGASYEQYF. The CDR3 nucleotides read TGTGCCAGCAGCTTCATCCAGGGGGCGTCATACGAGCAGTACTTC.

This clonotype showed up many times. The genes are TRBV29-1 and TRBJ2-7, with 10 bases identical to TRBD1. The CDR3 spans 12 residues. The germline CDR1 and CDR2 sequences are SQVTM and ANQGSEA. The V and J ends lost 6 bases and 3 bases, in that order; junction bases with no gene match: 2. In DNA, the CDR3 is TGCAGCGTACGGACAGGGGGCTACGAGCAGTACTTC. This codes for CSVRTGGYEQYF.

The chain uses TRBV14 and TRBJ2-1, with D perhaps matching TRBD1 or TRBD2 (6 bases each). CDR3 length: 16 residues. The germline V gene has CDR1 SGHDN and CDR2 FVKESK. V was cut by 1 base and J by 6 bases, with 16 bases left in between. Here the CDR3 DNA reads TGTGCCAGCAGCCAAGTGGGGGGCGAGATTACCAATGAGCAGTTCTTC. Protein sequence: CASSQVGGEITNEQFF.

This clonotype was recorded many times. As DNA, the CDR3 is TGTGCCAGCACCCTAGCGGGCTCGAACACTGAAGCTTTCTTT. It specifies CASTLAGSNTEAFF. V gene TRBV7-9 combines with J gene TRBJ1-1; D is ambiguous. V was pared by 7 bases and J by 1 base, with 13 bases between. Germline V lookup: CDR1 SEHNR, CDR2 FQNEAQ (reference sequence). This CDR3 has 14 amino acids.

This clonotype has ten or more counts. J is TRBJ2-2 and V is TRBV3-1, with D perhaps matching TRBD1 (7 bases). V was clipped by 0 bases and J by 1 base, with 18 bases between them. From germline, CDR1 is LGHDT and CDR2 YNNKEL (reference sequence). CDR3 size: 19 residues. As DNA, the CDR3 is TGTGCCAGCAGCCAAGATCGGAGGGGGCCGAACCTGAACACCGGGGAGCTGTTTTTT. This codes for CASSQDRRGPNLNTGELFF.

This clonotype was found a few times. This chain uses TRBV7-8 with TRBJ2-1; D perhaps matches TRBD1 (5 bases). V was shortened by 3 bases and J by 3 bases, with 6 bases between the two germline ends. The CDR3 length is 13 residues. CDR1 is SGHVS, CDR2 FQNEAQ, per germline. In nucleotides, the CDR3 is TGTGCCAGCAGCTTCGACAGCTACAATGAGCAGTTCTTC. This codes for CASSFDSYNEQFF.

This clonotype was found once. A clone one base away is much larger, so this may be a read error. The J gene is TRBJ2-3, the V gene TRBV20-1, with TRBD2 matching 7 bases. CDR1 and CDR2 (germline): DFQATT, SNEGSKA (reference sequence). The CDR3 has 16 residues. CDR3: CGARDSASGVRDTQYF. CDR3 nucleotide sequence: TGCGGTGCTAGAGACTCTGCGAGCGGGGTGCGGGATACGCAGTATTTT.

The rearrangement links TRBV28 to TRBJ2-7, with 7 bases fitting TRBD2. V was pared by 8 bases and J by 4 bases, with 11 bases of the junction left unmatched. The CDR3 contains 14 residues. CDR1 and CDR2 (germline): MDHEN, SYDVKM. The CDR3 spells CASRLGGSAYEQYF. As DNA, the CDR3 is TGTGCCAGCCGTCTGGGGGGGTCTGCATACGAGCAGTACTTC.

This clonotype was seen many times. The rearrangement joins TRBV7-9 to TRBJ2-7, with a weak D call TRBD1 (7 bases). The CDR3 loop spans 16 amino acids. Germline CDR1 is SEHNR and CDR2 is FQNEAQ (reference sequence). Trimming pared 5 bases from V and 4 bases from J, leaving 21 bases between. CDR3 DNA sequence: TGTGCCAGCAGCCCCAGCGGGCAGGGGGTGCGATACGAGCAGTACTTC. Translation gives CASSPSGQGVRYEQYF.

This clonotype has at least ten counts. The chain recombines TRBV7-9 with TRBJ2-1, with no clear D. Germline CDR1 and CDR2: SEHNR and FQNEAQ (reference sequence). Trimming removed 0 bases at V and 9 bases at J, with 9 bases between. This CDR3 has 13 amino acids. CDR3 bases: TGTGCCAGCAGCTTAGCCTTACTTACTGAGCAGTTCTTC. This translates into CASSLALLTEQFF.

This clonotype has ten or more counts. The CDR3 spells CASSSAEAGYLEQYF. In nucleotides, the CDR3 is TGCGCCAGCAGCTCGGCTGAGGCGGGGTACCTGGAGCAGTACTTC. The genes are TRBV5-1 and TRBJ2-7, with TRBD2 as a possible D gene (6 bases). Germline-derived CDR1 and CDR2 are SGHRS and YFSETQ. This CDR3 spans 15 amino acids. Trimming left V 3 bases short and J 7 bases short, with 20 bases between.

The sample holds many counts of this clonotype. This chain connects TRBV4-2 to TRBJ2-1; 9 bases match TRBD2. CDR3 length: 16 amino acids. Germline loops: CDR1 LGHNA, CDR2 YNFKEQ. J gave up 0 bases and V 2 bases, and 2 bases lay outside the gene matches. The CDR3, as DNA: TGTGCCAGCAGCCAACTTAGCGGGAGCTCCTACAATGAGCAGTTCTTC. This codes for CASSQLSGSSYNEQFF.

This clonotype was seen at least ten times. V gene TRBV20-1 combines with J gene TRBJ2-1; 8 bases match TRBD2. This CDR3 has 15 residues. The germline CDR1 and CDR2 sequences are DFQATT and SNEGSKA (reference sequence). Trimming at V came to 4 bases and at J to 7 bases, leaving 12 bases not matched to a gene. Here the CDR3 reads CSATPTSAWRNEQFF. For the CDR3, the DNA is TGCAGTGCTACTCCGACTAGCGCTTGGAGGAATGAGCAGTTCTTC.

Remarks on this clonotype: One end of the junction does not line up with germline, which may come from a read error. This sequence joins TRBV19 and TRBJ1-5; D may be TRBD1 (5 bases). This CDR3 region has 14 residues. CDR1 LNHDA and CDR2 SQIVND come from the germline V gene (reference sequence). The CDR3 protein is CASSRGYSNQAQHF. The CDR3, as DNA: TGTGCCAGTAGTAGGGGGTATAGCAATCAGGCCCAGCATTTT.

This clonotype was detected many times. The chain recombines TRBV5-6 with TRBJ1-5; D is uncertain. Germline V CDR1 and CDR2: SGHDT, YYEEEE. The CDR3 sequence is 20 residues long. V was cut by 0 bases and J by 0 bases, with 22 bases left in between. The CDR3 protein is CASSLARPRPDPYSNQPQHF. The CDR3 DNA reads as TGTGCCAGCAGCTTGGCCAGACCCCGACCGGACCCCTATAGCAATCAGCCCCAGCATTTT.